The 7 T cell receptor beta chains below all came from one sample that was sequenced in a study of identical twins. Via MiXCR, TCRdb re-called the 5' RACE reads, giving one row per CDR3 protein. The table shows some 250,000 distinct CDR3 sequences, with approximately 7.1% occurring only once. These same data were also listed under a study on T cells expressing NK-cell markers.

Sequenced sample: CD8+ T cells sorted from blood. The receptor set was obtained from a young woman in good health.

This clonotype has only a few counts. The chain employs TRBV21-1 and TRBJ1-5; the D segment call TRBD1 is taken from the table without a DNA check. TRBV21-1 is a listed pseudogene. This CDR3 has 16 amino acids. In DNA, the CDR3 is TGTGCCAGCAGCCCATCAAACCACAGGGGGCTTCAGCCCCAGCATTTT. Translation: CASSPSNHRGLQPQHF.

The chain is built from TRBV30 and TRBJ2-1; 8 nucleotides line up with TRBD2. The V gene end was trimmed by 5 bases and the J gene end by 7 bases; junction bases not matched to a gene: 10. The CDR3 is 14 residues long. Germline V CDR1 and CDR2: GTSNPN, SVGIG (reference sequence). The CDR3 region has the DNA TGTGCCTGGTCCTCGGGGGGGGGTAGGAATGAGCAGTTCTTC. This encodes CAWSSGGGRNEQFF.

This clonotype turned up a few times. This chain connects TRBV7-2 to TRBJ1-1; D uncertain. This CDR3 region has 14 residues. Between the trimmed V and J ends, which lost 2 bases and 5 bases, there was a span of 12 bases. Germline-derived CDR1 and CDR2 are SGHTA and FQGNSA. CDR3 nucleotides: TGTGCCAGCAGCTTATCTCCAGGTCTTACTGAAGCTTTCTTT. It translates to CASSLSPGLTEAFF.

The V and J genes are TRBV12-3 or TRBV12-4 and TRBJ2-1; 9 bases map to TRBD2. The V segment lost 2 bases and the J segment 9 bases; nucleotides outside the gene matches: 8. This CDR3 is 15 amino acids long. The CDR3 nucleotides read TGTGCCAGCAGTTTACTAGCGGGATCCGTGGGTGAGCAGTTCTTC. This sequence encodes CASSLLAGSVGEQFF.

V and J are TRBV5-5 and TRBJ1-1; D gene ambiguous. Looked up from germline, CDR1 is SGHKS and CDR2 is YYEKEE (reference sequence). Trimming removed 4 bases from V and 1 base from J, with 11 bases in between. CDR3 length: 14 amino acids. The CDR3 bases are TGTGCCAGCAGCCCGTTACTTCCGAACACTGAAGCTTTCTTT. Protein sequence: CASSPLLPNTEAFF.

V gene TRBV20-1 combines with J gene TRBJ1-1, with D uncertain. The CDR3 consists of 13 residues. CDR1 and CDR2 (germline): DFQATT, SNEGSKA (reference sequence). Trimming shortened V by 4 bases and J by 4 bases, and 13 bases separated the two germline ends. CDR3 in amino acids: CSAINMGSTEAFF. The DNA of the CDR3 is TGCAGTGCTATAAATATGGGTAGCACTGAAGCTTTCTTT.

The chain recombines TRBV11-1 with TRBJ1-6, with TRBD1 matching over 7 bases. The CDR3 runs 18 residues. V lost 2 bases to trimming and J lost 6 bases; unmatched junction nucleotides: 13. Germline-derived CDR1 and CDR2 are SGHAT and FQDESV (reference sequence). The CDR3 sequence is CASSLPLTDRASNSPLHF. In nucleotides, the CDR3 is TGTGCCAGCAGCTTACCCCTTACCGACAGGGCGTCTAATTCACCCCTCCACTTT.